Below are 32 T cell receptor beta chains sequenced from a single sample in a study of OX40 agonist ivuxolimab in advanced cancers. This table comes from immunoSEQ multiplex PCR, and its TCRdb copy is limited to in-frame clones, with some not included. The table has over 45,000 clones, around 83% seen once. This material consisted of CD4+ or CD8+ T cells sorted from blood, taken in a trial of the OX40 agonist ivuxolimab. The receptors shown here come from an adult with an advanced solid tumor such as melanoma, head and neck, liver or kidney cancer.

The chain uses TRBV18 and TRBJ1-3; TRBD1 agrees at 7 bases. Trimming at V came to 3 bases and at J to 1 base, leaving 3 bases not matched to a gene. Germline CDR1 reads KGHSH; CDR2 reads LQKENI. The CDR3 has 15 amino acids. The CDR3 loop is CASSPGQFSGNTIYF. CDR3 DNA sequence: TGTGCCAGCTCACCGGGACAGTTTTCTGGAAACACCATATATTTT.

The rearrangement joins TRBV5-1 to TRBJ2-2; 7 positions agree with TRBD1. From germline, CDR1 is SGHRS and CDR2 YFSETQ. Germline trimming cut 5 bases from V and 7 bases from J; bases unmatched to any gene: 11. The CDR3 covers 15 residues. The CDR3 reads CASSPALGGIGELFF. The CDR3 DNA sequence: TGCGCCAGCAGTCCCGCTTTAGGGGGCATCGGGGAGCTGTTTTTT.

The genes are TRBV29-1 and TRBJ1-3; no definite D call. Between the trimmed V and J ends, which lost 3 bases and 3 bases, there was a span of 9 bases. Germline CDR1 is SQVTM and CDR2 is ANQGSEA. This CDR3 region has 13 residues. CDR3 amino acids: CSVDGGVGNTIYF. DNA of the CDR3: TGCAGCGTTGATGGCGGGGTTGGAAACACCATATATTTT.

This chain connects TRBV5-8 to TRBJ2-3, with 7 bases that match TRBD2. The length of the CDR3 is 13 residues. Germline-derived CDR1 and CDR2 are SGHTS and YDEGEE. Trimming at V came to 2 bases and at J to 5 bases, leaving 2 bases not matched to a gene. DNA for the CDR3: TGTGCCAGCAGCTTTTGGGGGGGAGATACGCAGTATTTT. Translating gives CASSFWGGDTQYF. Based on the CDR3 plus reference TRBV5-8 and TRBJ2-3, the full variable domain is EAGVTQSPTHLIKTRGQQATLRCSPISGHTSVYWYQQALGLGLQFLLWYDEGEERNRGNFPPRFSGRQFPNYSSELNVNALELEDSALYLCASSFWGGDTQYFGPGTRLTVL.

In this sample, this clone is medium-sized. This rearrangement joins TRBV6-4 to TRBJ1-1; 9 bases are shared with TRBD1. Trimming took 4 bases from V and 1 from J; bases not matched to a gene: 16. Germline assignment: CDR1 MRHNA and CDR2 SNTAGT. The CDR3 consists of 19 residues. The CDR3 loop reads CASSGHLWTGEVSNTEAFF. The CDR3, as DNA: TGTGCCAGCAGTGGCCATCTTTGGACAGGGGAGGTATCGAACACTGAAGCTTTCTTT.

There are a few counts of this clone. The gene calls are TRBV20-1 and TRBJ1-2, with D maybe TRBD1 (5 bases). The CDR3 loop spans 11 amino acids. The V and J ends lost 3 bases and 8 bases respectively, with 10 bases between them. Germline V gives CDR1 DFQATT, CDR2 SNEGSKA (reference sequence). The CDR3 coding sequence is TGCAGTGCTAGGCTCAGGGAGGGCTACACCTTC. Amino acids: CSARLREGYTF.

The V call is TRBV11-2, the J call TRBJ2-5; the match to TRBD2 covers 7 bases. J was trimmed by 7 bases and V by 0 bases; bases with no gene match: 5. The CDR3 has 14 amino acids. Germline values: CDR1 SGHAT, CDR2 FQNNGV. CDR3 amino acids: CASSLEPTGGTQYF. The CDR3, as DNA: TGTGCCAGCAGCTTAGAACCAACGGGAGGGACCCAGTACTTC.

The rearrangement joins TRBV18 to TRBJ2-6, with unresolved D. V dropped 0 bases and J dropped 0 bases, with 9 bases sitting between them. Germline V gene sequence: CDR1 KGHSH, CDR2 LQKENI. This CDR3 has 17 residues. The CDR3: CASSPPERSSGANVLTF. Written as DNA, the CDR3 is TGTGCCAGCTCACCACCGGAAAGGAGCTCTGGGGCCAACGTCCTGACTTTC.

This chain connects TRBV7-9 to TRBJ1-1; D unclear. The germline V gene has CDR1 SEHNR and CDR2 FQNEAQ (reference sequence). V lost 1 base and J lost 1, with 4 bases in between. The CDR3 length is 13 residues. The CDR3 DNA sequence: TGTGCCAGCAGCTTAGAACAGAACACTGAAGCTTTCTTT. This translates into CASSLEQNTEAFF.

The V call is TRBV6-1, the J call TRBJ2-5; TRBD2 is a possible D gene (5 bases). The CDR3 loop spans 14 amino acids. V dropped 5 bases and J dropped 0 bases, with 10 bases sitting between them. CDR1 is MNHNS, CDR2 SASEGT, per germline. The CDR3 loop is CASSRPSNQETQYF. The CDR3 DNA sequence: TGTGCCAGCAGTCGACCTAGCAACCAAGAGACCCAGTACTTC.

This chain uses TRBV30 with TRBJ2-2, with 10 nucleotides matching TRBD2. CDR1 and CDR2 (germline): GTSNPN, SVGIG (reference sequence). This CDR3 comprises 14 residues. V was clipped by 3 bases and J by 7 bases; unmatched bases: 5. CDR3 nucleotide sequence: TGTGCCTGGAGGCCTAGCGGGAGTTACGGGGAGCTGTTTTTT. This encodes CAWRPSGSYGELFF.

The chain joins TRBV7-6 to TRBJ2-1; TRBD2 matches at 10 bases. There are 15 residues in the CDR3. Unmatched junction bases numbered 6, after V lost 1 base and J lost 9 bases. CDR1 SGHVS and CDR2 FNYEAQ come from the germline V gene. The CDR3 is CASSLGLAGDPEQFF. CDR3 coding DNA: TGTGCCAGCAGCTTAGGGCTAGCGGGGGACCCTGAGCAGTTCTTC.

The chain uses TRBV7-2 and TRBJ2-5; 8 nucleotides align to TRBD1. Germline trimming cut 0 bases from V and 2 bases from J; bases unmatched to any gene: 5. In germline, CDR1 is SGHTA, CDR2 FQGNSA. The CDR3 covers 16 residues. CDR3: CASSLAAGQGQETQYF. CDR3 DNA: TGTGCCAGCAGCTTAGCGGCAGGACAGGGACAAGAGACCCAGTACTTC.

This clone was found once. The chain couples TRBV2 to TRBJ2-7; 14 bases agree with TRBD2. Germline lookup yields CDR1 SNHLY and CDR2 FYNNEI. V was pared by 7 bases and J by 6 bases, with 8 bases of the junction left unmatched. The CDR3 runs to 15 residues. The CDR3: CASKQMTSGGAEQYF. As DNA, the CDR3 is TGTGCCAGCAAACAAATGACTAGCGGGGGGGCCGAGCAGTACTTC. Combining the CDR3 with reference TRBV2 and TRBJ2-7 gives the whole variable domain EPEVTQTPSHQVTQMGQEVILRCVPISNHLYFYWYRQILGQKVEFLVSFYNNEISEKSEIFDDQFSVERPDGSNFTLKIRSTKLEDSAMYFCASKQMTSGGAEQYFGPGTRLTVT.

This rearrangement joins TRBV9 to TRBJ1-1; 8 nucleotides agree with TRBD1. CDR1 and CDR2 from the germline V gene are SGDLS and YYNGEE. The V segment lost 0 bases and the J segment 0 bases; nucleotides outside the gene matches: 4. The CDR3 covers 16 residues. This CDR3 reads CASSVAPTGVNTEAFF. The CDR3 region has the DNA TGTGCCAGCAGCGTAGCCCCGACAGGGGTGAACACTGAAGCTTTCTTT.

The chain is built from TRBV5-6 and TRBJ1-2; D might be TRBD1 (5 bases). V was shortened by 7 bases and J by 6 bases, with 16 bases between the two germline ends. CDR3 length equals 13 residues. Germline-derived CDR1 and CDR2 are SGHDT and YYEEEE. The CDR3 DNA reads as TGTGCCAGCTTCTCGGGGCCCGGGGATGGCTACACCTTC. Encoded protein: CASFSGPGDGYTF. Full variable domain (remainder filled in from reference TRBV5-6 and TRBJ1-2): DAGVTQSPTHLIKTRGQQVTLRCSPKSGHDTVSWYQQALGQGPQFIFQYYEEEERQRGNFPDRFSGHQFPNYSSELNVNALLLGDSALYLCASFSGPGDGYTFGSGTRLTVV.

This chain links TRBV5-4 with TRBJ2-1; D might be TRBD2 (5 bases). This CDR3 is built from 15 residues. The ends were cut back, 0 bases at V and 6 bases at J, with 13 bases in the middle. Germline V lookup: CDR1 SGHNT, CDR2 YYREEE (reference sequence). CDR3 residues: CASSLVRVDPNEQFF. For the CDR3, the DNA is TGTGCCAGCAGCTTGGTGCGGGTGGATCCCAATGAGCAGTTCTTC.

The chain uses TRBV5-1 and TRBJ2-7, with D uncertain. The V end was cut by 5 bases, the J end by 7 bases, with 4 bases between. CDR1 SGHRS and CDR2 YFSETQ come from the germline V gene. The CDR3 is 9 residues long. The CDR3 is CASRGEQYF. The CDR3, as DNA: TGCGCCAGCAGGGGGGAGCAGTACTTC.

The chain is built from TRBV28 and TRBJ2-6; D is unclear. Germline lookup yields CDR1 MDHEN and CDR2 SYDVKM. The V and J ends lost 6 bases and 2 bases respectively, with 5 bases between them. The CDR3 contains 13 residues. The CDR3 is CASRNPGANVLTF. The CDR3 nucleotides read TGTGCCAGCAGAAATCCTGGGGCCAACGTCCTGACTTTC.

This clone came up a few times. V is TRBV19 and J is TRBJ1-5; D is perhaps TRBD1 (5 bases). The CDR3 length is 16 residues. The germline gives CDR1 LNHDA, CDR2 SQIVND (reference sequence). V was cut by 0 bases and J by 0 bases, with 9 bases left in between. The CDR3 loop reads CASSIEQDYSNQPQHF. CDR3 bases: TGTGCCAGTAGTATAGAACAGGACTATAGCAATCAGCCCCAGCATTTT. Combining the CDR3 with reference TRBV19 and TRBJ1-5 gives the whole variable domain DGGITQSPKYLFRKEGQNVTLSCEQNLNHDAMYWYRQDPGQGLRLIYYSQIVNDFQKGDIAEGYSVSREKKESFPLTVTSAQKNPTAFYLCASSIEQDYSNQPQHFGDGTRLSIL.

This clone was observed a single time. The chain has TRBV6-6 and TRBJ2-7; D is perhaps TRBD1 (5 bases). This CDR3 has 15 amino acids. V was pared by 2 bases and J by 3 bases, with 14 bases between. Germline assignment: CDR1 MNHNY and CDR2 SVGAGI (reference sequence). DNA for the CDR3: TGTGCCAGCAGTTACGGGATCAGGGAAGGCTACGAGCAGTACTTC. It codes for CASSYGIREGYEQYF.

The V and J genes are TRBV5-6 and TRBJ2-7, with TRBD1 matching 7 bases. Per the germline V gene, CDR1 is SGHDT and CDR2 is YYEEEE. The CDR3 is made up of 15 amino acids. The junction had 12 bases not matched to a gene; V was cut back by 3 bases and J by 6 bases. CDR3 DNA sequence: TGTGCCAGCAGCTACCCTACAGGGGTGAGAGGCGAGCAGTACTTC. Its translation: CASSYPTGVRGEQYF.

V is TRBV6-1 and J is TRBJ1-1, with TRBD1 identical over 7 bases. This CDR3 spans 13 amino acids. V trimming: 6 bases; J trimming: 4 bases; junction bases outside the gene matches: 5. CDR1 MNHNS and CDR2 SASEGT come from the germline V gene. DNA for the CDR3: TGTGCCAGCAGGAAGACAGGGAGCACTGAAGCTTTCTTT. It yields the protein CASRKTGSTEAFF.

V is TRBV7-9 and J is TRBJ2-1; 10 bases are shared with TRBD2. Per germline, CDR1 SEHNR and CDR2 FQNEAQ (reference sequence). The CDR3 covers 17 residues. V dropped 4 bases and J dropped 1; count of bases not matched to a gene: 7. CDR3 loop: CASSSPSGSESYNEQFF. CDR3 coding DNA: TGTGCCAGCAGCTCCCCTAGCGGGAGTGAATCCTACAATGAGCAGTTCTTC.

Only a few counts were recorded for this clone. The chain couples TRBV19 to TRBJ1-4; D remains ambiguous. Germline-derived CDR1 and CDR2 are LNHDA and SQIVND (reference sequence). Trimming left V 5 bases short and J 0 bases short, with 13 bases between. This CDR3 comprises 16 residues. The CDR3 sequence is CASSQRRTTTNEKLFF. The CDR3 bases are TGTGCCAGTAGTCAACGTCGGACGACAACTAATGAAAAACTGTTTTTT.

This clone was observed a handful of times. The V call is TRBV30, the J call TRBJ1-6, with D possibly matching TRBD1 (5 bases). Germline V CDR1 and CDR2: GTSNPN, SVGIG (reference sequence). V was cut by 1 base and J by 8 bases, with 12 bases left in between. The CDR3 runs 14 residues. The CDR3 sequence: CAWSGAGFDSPLHF. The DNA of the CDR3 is TGTGCCTGGAGTGGCGCAGGGTTTGATTCACCCCTCCACTTT.

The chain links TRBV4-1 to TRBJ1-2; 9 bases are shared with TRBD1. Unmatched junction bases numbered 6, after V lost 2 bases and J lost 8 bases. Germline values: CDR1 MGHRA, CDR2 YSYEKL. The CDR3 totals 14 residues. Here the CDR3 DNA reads TGCGCCAGCAGCCAAAAAGGACAGGGGCGAGGCTACACCTTC. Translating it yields CASSQKGQGRGYTF.

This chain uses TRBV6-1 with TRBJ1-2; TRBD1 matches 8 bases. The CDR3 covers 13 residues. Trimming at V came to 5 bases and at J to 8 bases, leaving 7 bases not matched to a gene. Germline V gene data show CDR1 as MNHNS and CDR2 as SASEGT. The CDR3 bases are TGTGCCAGCAGTTATGACAGGGGAGGCGGCTACACCTTC. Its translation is CASSYDRGGGYTF.

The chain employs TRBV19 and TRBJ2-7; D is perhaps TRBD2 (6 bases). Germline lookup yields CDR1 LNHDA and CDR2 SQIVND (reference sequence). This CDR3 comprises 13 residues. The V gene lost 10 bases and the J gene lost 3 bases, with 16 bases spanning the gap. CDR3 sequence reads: CATSRDSYYEQYF. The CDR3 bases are TGTGCCACCTCCCGGGACTCCTACTACGAGCAGTACTTC.

DNA of the CDR3: TGTGCCATCAGTGAGTCTTGGTCGAGGGAGCTGTTTTTT. Protein sequence: CAISESWSRELFF. V usage is TRBV10-3 and J usage is TRBJ2-2; D gene unclear. Germline lookup yields CDR1 ENHRY and CDR2 SYGVKD. The length of the CDR3 is 13 residues. Trimming left V 0 bases short and J 9 bases short, with 8 bases between.

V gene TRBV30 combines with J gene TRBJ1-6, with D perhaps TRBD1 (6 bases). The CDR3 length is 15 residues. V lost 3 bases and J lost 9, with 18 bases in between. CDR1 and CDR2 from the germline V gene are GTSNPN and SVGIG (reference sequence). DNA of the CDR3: TGTGCCTGGAGCAAGACCAGAGGACAGTTTTCACCCCTCCACTTT. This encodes CAWSKTRGQFSPLHF.

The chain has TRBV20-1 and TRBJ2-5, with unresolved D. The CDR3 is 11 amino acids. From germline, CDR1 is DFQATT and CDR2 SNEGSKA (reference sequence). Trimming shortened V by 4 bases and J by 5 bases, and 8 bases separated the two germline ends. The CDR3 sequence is CSANPMETQYF. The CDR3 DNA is TGCAGTGCTAACCCGATGGAGACCCAGTACTTC.